Each of the 30 T cell receptor beta chains below was sequenced from the same sample in a study of shared clonotypes between healthy human individuals. Clones were sequenced by immunoSEQ multiplex PCR, and TCRdb holds only the in-frame ones, with some missing. This sample has fewer than 650,000 clones, with around 80% found just once. Sequencing used PBMCs. The receptors here all came from a woman aged 40 to 50 in good health. Some clones in this sample may be carry-over from other donors' samples.

About this clone itself: Different DNA sequences within this sample yield the same CDR3. V gene TRBV4-3 combines with J gene TRBJ2-3; D gene uncertain. In germline, CDR1 is LGHNA, CDR2 YSLEER. This CDR3 spans 13 amino acids. The ends were cut back, 0 bases at V and 5 bases at J, with 6 bases in the middle. The CDR3 spells CASSQEGGDTQYF. The CDR3 bases are TGCGCCAGCAGCCAAGAAGGCGGAGATACGCAGTATTTT.

Here the CDR3 DNA reads TGTGCCAGCAGCCAAGACCCCGCGGGCGGGAGGACCGGGGAGCTGTTTTTT. This sequence encodes CASSQDPAGGRTGELFF. J is TRBJ2-2 and V is TRBV4-2; TRBD2 matches at 8 bases. The CDR3 totals 17 residues. V trimming: 0 bases; J trimming: 5 bases; junction bases outside the gene matches: 8. The germline CDR1 and CDR2 sequences are LGHNA and YNFKEQ.

The chain combines TRBV29-1 with TRBJ2-7, with a tentative D call TRBD1 (5 bases). From germline, CDR1 is SQVTM and CDR2 ANQGSEA. The CDR3 covers 16 residues. Trimming cost V 4 bases and J 1 base, with 20 bases left between them. This CDR3 is CSVVPLGEAGSYEQYF. In DNA form, the CDR3 reads TGCAGCGTTGTCCCCCTAGGGGAAGCCGGATCCTACGAGCAGTACTTC.

A single count supports this clone. This chain uses TRBV11-2 with TRBJ2-4; 7 bases are a match to TRBD2. Germline lookup yields CDR1 SGHAT and CDR2 FQNNGV. V was pared by 5 bases and J by 7 bases, with 8 bases of the junction left unmatched. There are 14 residues in the CDR3. The CDR3: CASSALTSTNIQYF. The CDR3 DNA reads TGTGCCAGCAGCGCCCTGACTAGCACCAACATTCAGTACTTC.

The V and J genes are TRBV29-1 and TRBJ2-1, with D perhaps TRBD1 (5 bases). The germline V and J ends were trimmed by 2 bases and 7 bases, with 18 bases remaining between them. The CDR3 has 15 amino acids. The germline CDR1 and CDR2 sequences are SQVTM and ANQGSEA. The CDR3 loop reads CSVEPGNGPRNEQFF. CDR3 in DNA: TGCAGCGTTGAACCAGGGAATGGCCCCAGGAATGAGCAGTTCTTC.

The chain employs TRBV28 and TRBJ2-7; unclear D gene. The CDR3 length is 11 residues. Germline assignment: CDR1 MDHEN and CDR2 SYDVKM. V lost 7 bases and J lost 3, with 7 bases in between. The CDR3 protein is CASIGSYEQYF. The DNA of the CDR3 is TGTGCCAGCATAGGTAGCTACGAGCAGTACTTC.

The chain carries TRBV30 and TRBJ2-1, with a possible D match to TRBD2 (5 bases). CDR1 is GTSNPN and CDR2 is SVGIG in the germline V gene (reference sequence). The CDR3 extends over 15 amino acids. V was trimmed by 0 bases and J by 2 bases, leaving 11 bases between them. As DNA, the CDR3 is TGTGCCTGGAGTGTAGAGCGGCATACCTACAATGAGCAGTTCTTC. Translating it yields CAWSVERHTYNEQFF. Full variable domain (outside the CDR3, taken from reference TRBV30 and TRBJ2-1): SQTIHQWPATLVQPVGSPLSLECTVEGTSNPNLYWYRQAAGRGLQLLFYSVGIGQISSEVPQNLSASRPQDRQFILSSKKLLLSDSGFYLCAWSVERHTYNEQFFGPGTRLTVL.

The chain recombines TRBV29-1 with TRBJ2-1, with D perhaps matching TRBD2 (5 bases). V lost 0 bases to trimming and J lost 9 bases, with 15 bases between them. The germline V gene encodes CDR1 SQVTM and CDR2 ANQGSEA. This CDR3 contains 14 residues. The CDR3 region is CSVEDYLSGSEQFF. Written as DNA, the CDR3 is TGCAGCGTTGAAGATTACCTGTCGGGGAGTGAGCAGTTCTTC.

This chain links TRBV4-1 with TRBJ2-1; 9 bases agree with TRBD1. J lost 10 bases, V lost 5 bases, and 12 bases had no gene match. Germline CDR1 and CDR2: MGHRA and YSYEKL. This CDR3 spans 15 amino acids. The CDR3 coding sequence is TGCGCCAGCAGCTCAATTGGGACAGGGAGGGGGGAGCAGTTCTTC. Its translation is CASSSIGTGRGEQFF.

As concerns this clone: A far larger clone is one base from this, pointing to a likely read error. Distinct nucleotide sequences in the sample also encode this CDR3. J is TRBJ1-1 and V is TRBV29-1; unclear D gene. Germline V gene sequence: CDR1 SQVTM, CDR2 ANQGSEA. This CDR3 has 15 amino acids. CDR3 coding DNA: TGCAGCGCCGATCCTCCTACAAGAGGGAACACTGAGGCTTTCTTT. It encodes CSADPPTRGNTEAFF.

This sequence joins TRBV5-5 and TRBJ1-2; 11 positions match TRBD1. Germline V CDR1 and CDR2: SGHKS, YYEKEE (reference sequence). The CDR3 runs to 15 residues. Germline trimming cut 4 bases from V and 8 bases from J; bases unmatched to any gene: 10. CDR3 sequence (DNA): TGTGCCAGCAGCCGACCCGGACAGGGGGCTCACGGCTACACCTTC. Translation: CASSRPGQGAHGYTF.

This clone was detected ten times or more. This rearrangement joins TRBV5-1 to TRBJ1-2; D gene ambiguous. V lost 2 bases and J 4 bases, leaving 9 bases between the germline ends. Germline CDR1 and CDR2: SGHRS and YFSETQ. The CDR3 loop spans 13 amino acids. CDR3 bases: TGCGCCAGCAGCTTAACAGAGACCTATGGCTACACCTTC. It codes for CASSLTETYGYTF. The full variable domain, completed using reference TRBV5-1 and TRBJ1-2, is KAGVTQTPRYLIKTRGQQVTLSCSPISGHRSVSWYQQTPGQGLQFLFEYFSETQRNKGNFPGRFSGRQFSNSRSEMNVSTLELGDSALYLCASSLTETYGYTFGSGTRLTVV.

This rearrangement joins TRBV5-4 to TRBJ1-2; 8 bases map to TRBD1. The CDR3 consists of 15 residues. Looked up from germline, CDR1 is SGHNT and CDR2 is YYREEE (reference sequence). The trim removed 2 bases at V and 2 bases at J, leaving 5 bases unmatched. The CDR3 spells CASSFGQGANYGYTF. CDR3 sequence (DNA): TGTGCCAGCAGCTTTGGCCAGGGGGCGAACTATGGCTACACCTTC. Full variable domain (outside the CDR3, taken from reference TRBV5-4 and TRBJ1-2): ETGVTQSPTHLIKTRGQQVTLRCSSQSGHNTVSWYQQALGQGPQFIFQYYREEENGRGNFPPRFSGLQFPNYSSELNVNALELDDSALYLCASSFGQGANYGYTFGSGTRLTVV.

The chain joins TRBV7-8 to TRBJ2-4; no firm D call. Trimming removed 1 base at V and 2 bases at J, with 6 bases between. The germline V gene has CDR1 SGHVS and CDR2 FQNEAQ. The CDR3 length is 14 residues. CDR3 amino acids: CASSLGGSKNIQYF. CDR3 in DNA: TGTGCCAGCAGCTTAGGGGGATCCAAAAACATTCAGTACTTC.

This clone was recorded only once. The chain employs TRBV7-9 and TRBJ1-2; TRBD1 aligns across 8 bases. The germline CDR1 and CDR2 sequences are SEHNR and FQNEAQ (reference sequence). The CDR3 covers 16 residues. V shed 0 bases, J shed 7 bases, and the junction held 10 bases outside the gene matches. CDR3 protein: CASSLAGQGFGPGYTF. DNA for the CDR3: TGTGCCAGCAGCTTAGCCGGACAGGGCTTTGGGCCTGGCTACACCTTC.

The chain carries TRBV28 and TRBJ1-3; a weak D match, TRBD1 (5 bases). This CDR3 spans 16 amino acids. Trimming cost V 0 bases and J 4 bases, with 13 bases left between them. The germline V gene has CDR1 MDHEN and CDR2 SYDVKM. The CDR3 reads CASSLWGDGPGNTIYF. The CDR3 DNA follows: TGTGCCAGCAGTTTATGGGGGGACGGCCCGGGAAACACCATATATTTT.

This chain joins TRBV7-3 and TRBJ2-1, with D tentatively TRBD1 (6 bases). V lost 4 bases to trimming and J lost 4 bases, with 14 bases between them. The CDR3 extends over 15 amino acids. Germline-derived CDR1 and CDR2 are SGHTA and FQGTGA. The CDR3 reads CASSSSGTTYNEQFF. The CDR3, as DNA: TGTGCCAGCAGCTCATCCGGGACAACATACAATGAGCAGTTCTTC.

The rearrangement uses TRBV18 and TRBJ1-5, with 8 bases that match TRBD1. The CDR3 sequence is 14 residues long. V was pared by 3 bases and J by 5 bases, with 3 bases of the junction left unmatched. Germline CDR1 reads KGHSH; CDR2 reads LQKENI. The CDR3 DNA is TGTGCCAGCTCACCGGGGACAGGAGATCAGCCCCAGCATTTT. Translation gives CASSPGTGDQPQHF.

The chain couples TRBV18 to TRBJ2-1, with 9 bases identical to TRBD1. The V segment lost 6 bases and the J segment 4 bases; nucleotides outside the gene matches: 7. Germline lookup yields CDR1 KGHSH and CDR2 LQKENI. This CDR3 comprises 15 residues. The DNA for the CDR3 is TGTGCCAGCTCCCCAGGACAGGGGATGTACAATGAGCAGTTCTTC. It specifies CASSPGQGMYNEQFF.

CDR3 sequence (DNA): TGTGCCAGCAGTCCACGATTCGGACTAGCGGGGGACTACAATGAGCAGTTCTTC. Encoded protein: CASSPRFGLAGDYNEQFF. J is TRBJ2-1 and V is TRBV27; the match to TRBD2 covers 13 bases. After removal of 5 bases from V and 3 bases from J, the junction contained 10 bases not matched to a gene. Germline CDR1 is MNHEY and CDR2 is SMNVEV (reference sequence). The CDR3 length is 18 residues.

This clone was recorded once. The chain links TRBV7-2 to TRBJ2-7, with TRBD2 as a possible D gene (5 bases). Germline V gives CDR1 SGHTA, CDR2 FQGNSA. V shed 5 bases and J shed 2 bases, with 19 bases lying between them. The CDR3 has 16 residues. For the CDR3, the DNA is TGTGCCAGCAGCGCCTCGGCCACGGGAACAGCCTACGAGCAGTACTTC. It codes for CASSASATGTAYEQYF.

The chain couples TRBV7-6 to TRBJ2-7; D uncertain. The CDR3 has 13 amino acids. Germline V gives CDR1 SGHVS, CDR2 FNYEAQ. V was pared by 5 bases and J by 1 base, with 9 bases between. The CDR3 loop reads CASSRTDSYEQYF. The CDR3 nucleotides read TGTGCCAGCAGCCGGACCGATTCCTACGAGCAGTACTTC.

The sample holds one count of this clone. The chain uses TRBV9 and TRBJ2-1, with 13 bases that match TRBD2. The CDR3 is 16 amino acids. Germline assignment: CDR1 SGDLS and CDR2 YYNGEE. The J segment lost 3 bases and the V segment lost 4 bases, leaving 4 bases of the junction unmatched. The CDR3 DNA reads TGTGCCAGCAGCCCTCGGACTAGCGGGAGCTACAATGAGCAGTTCTTC. It is translated as CASSPRTSGSYNEQFF.

With respect to this clone: One end of the junction varies from germline; a read error may be responsible. The chain carries TRBV7-7 and TRBJ2-5, with D unclear. Germline CDR1 reads SSHAT; CDR2 reads FNYEAQ (reference sequence). The CDR3 runs 13 residues. The CDR3 is CASSLAGYETQYF. CDR3 coding DNA: TGTGCTAGCAGCTTAGCTGGGTACGAGACCCAGTACTTC. Full variable domain (outside the CDR3, taken from reference TRBV7-7 and TRBJ2-5): GAGVSQSPRYKVTKRGQDVTLRCDPISSHATLYWYQQALGQGPEFLTYFNYEAQPDKSGLPSDRFSAERPEGSISTLTIQRTEQRDSAMYRCASSLAGYETQYFGPGTRLLVL.

The CDR3 is CASSRRTSGGQETQYF. The CDR3 nucleotides read TGTGCCAGCAGCCGCCGGACTAGCGGGGGCCAAGAGACCCAGTACTTC. This chain uses TRBV7-9 with TRBJ2-5, with TRBD2 identical over 13 bases. V trimming: 5 bases; J trimming: 1 base; junction bases outside the gene matches: 4. Germline lookup yields CDR1 SEHNR and CDR2 FQNEAQ (reference sequence). The CDR3 loop spans 16 amino acids.

The chain carries TRBV11-1 and TRBJ2-5; the match to TRBD2 covers 8 bases. The germline V gene encodes CDR1 SGHAT and CDR2 FQDESV (reference sequence). The CDR3 length is 14 residues. V gave up 3 bases and J gave up 1 base; unmatched junction bases: 1. The chain's CDR3 is CASSFSGVQETQYF. DNA of the CDR3: TGTGCCAGCAGCTTTAGCGGGGTCCAAGAGACCCAGTACTTC.

The rearrangement links TRBV14 to TRBJ1-1; no firm D call. Germline V gives CDR1 SGHDN, CDR2 FVKESK. V was cut by 4 bases and J by 9 bases, with 15 bases left in between. This CDR3 spans 13 amino acids. DNA for the CDR3: TGTGCCAGCAGCCCCCAAACCCCGAACAAAGCTTTCTTT. Translation: CASSPQTPNKAFF.

This clone was seen only a few times. This sequence joins TRBV30 and TRBJ2-7; D unclear. The ends were cut back, 0 bases at V and 3 bases at J, with 15 bases in the middle. Germline V gene lookup returns CDR1 GTSNPN and CDR2 SVGIG (reference sequence). CDR3 length equals 15 residues. CDR3 amino acids: CAWSVLGLARYEQYF. In nucleotides, the CDR3 is TGTGCCTGGAGTGTACTCGGTCTGGCTCGCTACGAGCAGTACTTC.

This clone was picked up a small number of times. The chain couples TRBV5-4 to TRBJ2-5; no definite D call. The CDR3 loop spans 14 amino acids. Trimming shortened V by 4 bases and J by 5 bases, and 15 bases separated the two germline ends. The germline V gene encodes CDR1 SGHNT and CDR2 YYREEE (reference sequence). CDR3 sequence (DNA): TGTGCCAGCAGCCCGCGTGGTGTAACCGAGACCCAGTACTTC. Translation gives CASSPRGVTETQYF.

The V gene is TRBV4-3, the J gene TRBJ1-1; D perhaps matches TRBD1 (5 bases). This CDR3 comprises 15 residues. Germline loops: CDR1 LGHNA, CDR2 YSLEER. Trimming stripped 3 bases from V and 3 bases from J, with 14 bases between. This CDR3 reads CASSQYWQGDTEAFF. Here the CDR3 DNA reads TGCGCCAGCAGCCAGTATTGGCAGGGCGACACTGAAGCTTTCTTT.